The subject of this entry is one T cell receptor beta chain. Sample-barcoded 5' priming and a J-beta primer mix drove a second PCR of roughly 6 to 12 cycles. From the 5' RACE reads, TCRdb called clonotypes with MiXCR, one entry per CDR3 protein. In the table there are some 900,000 distinct CDR3 sequences, approximately 49% of which are singletons. The sample belongs to a study of blood T cells in healthy people across ages. The clonotype comes from a man aged 25-40 years in good health. Source material: blood.

CDR3 residues: CASSSLGQGPTNEKLFF. CDR3 DNA: TGTGCCAGCAGCTCCTTGGGACAGGGGCCAACTAATGAAAAACTGTTTTTT. The chain uses TRBV5-4 and TRBJ1-4; 10 bases fit TRBD1. Germline loops: CDR1 SGHNT, CDR2 YYREEE (reference sequence). The CDR3 extends over 17 amino acids. V shed 3 bases and J 0 bases; nucleotides not matched to a gene: 5.